The 17 T cell receptor beta chains given below trace back to one sample, sequenced in a study of shared clonotypes between healthy human individuals. The method was immunoSEQ multiplex PCR; TCRdb's version includes in-frame clones alone and lacks a portion of them. The sample shows around 610,000 clones, approximately 96% of them seen only once. It was CD45RO-negative cells, positively selected for CCR7, that made up naive CD8 cells, with terminally differentiated effector memory CD45RA+ cells excluded. Material for sequencing was naive CD8+ T cells sorted from blood. The source is a woman in her twenties or thirties in good health.

The V gene is TRBV7-9, the J gene TRBJ2-7; maybe TRBD1 (6 bases). V was pared by 1 base and J by 5 bases, with 15 bases between. Looked up from germline, CDR1 is SEHNR and CDR2 is FQNEAQ (reference sequence). This CDR3 spans 15 amino acids. The CDR3 here is CASSLGGRGFDEQYF. The CDR3, as DNA: TGTGCCAGCAGCTTAGGCGGTAGGGGGTTCGACGAGCAGTACTTC.

The table lists this clone with a few counts. V usage is TRBV5-4 and J usage is TRBJ1-2; possible D gene TRBD1, 6 bases. CDR3 length: 14 residues. CDR1 is SGHNT and CDR2 is YYREEE in the germline V gene (reference sequence). Trimming stripped 5 bases from V and 4 bases from J, with 15 bases between. The CDR3 here is CASRVQGYGYGYTF. CDR3 DNA: TGTGCCAGCAGAGTACAGGGTTACGGCTATGGCTACACCTTC.

Comment on this clone: Distinct nucleotide sequences in the sample also encode this CDR3. The chain uses TRBV27 and TRBJ1-5, with D uncertain. Germline V gives CDR1 MNHEY, CDR2 SMNVEV (reference sequence). This CDR3 spans 14 amino acids. Trimming left V 2 bases short and J 1 base short, with 6 bases between. In DNA, the CDR3 is TGTGCCAGCAGTTTAGTGGGGAGCAATCAGCCCCAGCATTTT. It yields the protein CASSLVGSNQPQHF.

The J gene is TRBJ2-1, the V gene TRBV27, with 7 positions matching TRBD2. The CDR3 contains 14 residues. Germline V gives CDR1 MNHEY, CDR2 SMNVEV (reference sequence). Losses at the gene ends were 1 base for V and 8 bases for J; bases not matched to a gene: 5. The CDR3 loop is CASSLFGTTDEQFF. The DNA for the CDR3 is TGTGCCAGCAGTTTATTCGGGACTACAGATGAGCAGTTCTTC.

The sample holds one count of this clone. J is TRBJ2-5 and V is TRBV7-9, with D perhaps given as TRBD1 or TRBD2 (5 bases each). Deletions cut 6 bases from V and 5 bases from J, with 13 bases between. Germline V gene lookup returns CDR1 SEHNR and CDR2 FQNEAQ (reference sequence). The CDR3 extends over 13 amino acids. The CDR3 spells CASSRDPGETQYF. Written as DNA, the CDR3 is TGTGCCAGCAGTCGGGACCCTGGCGAGACCCAGTACTTC. Based on the CDR3 plus reference TRBV7-9 and TRBJ2-5, the full variable domain is DTGVSQNPRHKITKRGQNVTFRCDPISEHNRLYWYRQTLGQGPEFLTYFQNEAQLEKSRLLSDRFSAERPKGSFSTLEIQRTEQGDSAMYLCASSRDPGETQYFGPGTRLLVL.

The rearrangement uses TRBV27 and TRBJ2-3; the match to TRBD2 covers 14 bases. Germline CDR1 and CDR2: MNHEY and SMNVEV (reference sequence). Trimming at V came to 4 bases and at J to 11 bases, leaving 5 bases not matched to a gene. The CDR3 is 14 residues long. The CDR3 loop is CASSSGTSGRGQYF. CDR3 coding DNA: TGTGCCAGCAGTTCCGGGACTAGCGGGAGAGGGCAGTATTTT.

This clone was seen once. The chain employs TRBV7-6 and TRBJ1-3, with 7 bases lining up with TRBD1. The CDR3 sequence is 15 residues long. The V gene's germline CDR1 is SGHVS and CDR2 FNYEAQ. V was clipped by 6 bases and J by 2 bases; unmatched bases: 7. In nucleotides, the CDR3 is TGTGCCAGCAGAGATTACAGGGGAACTGGAAACACCATATATTTT. This encodes CASRDYRGTGNTIYF.

The V gene is TRBV25-1, the J gene TRBJ2-3, with D perhaps matching TRBD1 (5 bases). Trimming took off 3 bases at V and 2 bases at J, with 12 bases between the two ends. The CDR3 is 15 amino acids. CDR1 MGHDK and CDR2 SYGVNS come from the germline V gene. The CDR3 loop reads CASSDTGDLTDTQYF. Here the CDR3 DNA reads TGTGCCAGCAGTGATACAGGCGATCTCACAGATACGCAGTATTTT.

A remark on this clone: This same CDR3 is encoded by further DNA sequences in the sample. V and J are TRBV11-2 and TRBJ2-7; 9 nucleotides match TRBD1. The CDR3 has 14 amino acids. CDR1 is SGHAT, CDR2 FQNNGV, per germline. V lost 3 bases to trimming and J lost 2 bases; unmatched junction nucleotides: 2. The chain's CDR3 is CASSLGTGTYEQYF. CDR3 in DNA: TGTGCCAGCAGCTTGGGGACAGGGACCTACGAGCAGTACTTC.

The V and J genes are TRBV2 and TRBJ2-3; D is unresolved. Germline CDR1 SNHLY, CDR2 FYNNEI. The CDR3 spans 13 residues. With 2 bases removed from V and 0 bases from J, the gap between germline ends came to 3 bases. The CDR3 reads CASSEFSTDTQYF. CDR3 nucleotides: TGTGCCAGCAGTGAATTTAGCACAGATACGCAGTATTTT.

This chain joins TRBV4-1 and TRBJ2-2, with a tentative D call TRBD1 (6 bases). Germline values: CDR1 MGHRA, CDR2 YSYEKL. V shed 5 bases and J shed 0 bases, with 10 bases lying between them. The CDR3 runs to 15 residues. The CDR3 coding sequence is TGCGCCAGCAGCTACCACAGGGCGAACACCGGGGAGCTGTTTTTT. It is translated as CASSYHRANTGELFF.

The chain couples TRBV5-6 to TRBJ2-2; D is unclear. The germline V gene encodes CDR1 SGHDT and CDR2 YYEEEE. The CDR3 runs 14 residues. The germline V and J ends were trimmed by 0 bases and 7 bases, with 10 bases remaining between them. The CDR3 DNA reads as TGTGCCAGCAGCTTGGTCGGGTCTGACGGGGAGCTGTTTTTT. It specifies CASSLVGSDGELFF.

CDR3 amino acids: CASSLIAGENYNEQFF. Here the CDR3 DNA reads TGTGCCAGCAGCCTTATAGCGGGAGAAAACTACAATGAGCAGTTCTTC. The rearrangement uses TRBV5-6 and TRBJ2-1; 9 bases are shared with TRBD2. This CDR3 comprises 16 residues. Trimming cost V 4 bases and J 3 bases; bases outside gene matches: 8. The germline V gene encodes CDR1 SGHDT and CDR2 YYEEEE.

The chain has TRBV10-3 and TRBJ2-1; 10 bases match TRBD2. Germline-derived CDR1 and CDR2 are ENHRY and SYGVKD. V was clipped by 8 bases and J by 4 bases; unmatched bases: 2. The CDR3 is 13 amino acids. The CDR3 is CAIDSGGYNEQFF. For the CDR3, the DNA is TGTGCCATCGATAGCGGGGGGTACAATGAGCAGTTCTTC.

This chain links TRBV15 with TRBJ2-7, with D perhaps matching TRBD2 (5 bases). Trimming shortened V by 3 bases and J by 2 bases, and 8 bases separated the two germline ends. Germline V gene lookup returns CDR1 LNHNV and CDR2 YYDKDF (reference sequence). The CDR3 is 13 amino acids. The CDR3 loop is CATSSDGTYEQYF. The CDR3 region has the DNA TGTGCCACCAGCAGCGACGGGACCTACGAGCAGTACTTC.

The chain is built from TRBV28 and TRBJ1-1; no definite D call. This CDR3 comprises 15 residues. V lost 1 base to trimming and J lost 3 bases, with 12 bases between them. Germline CDR1 is MDHEN and CDR2 is SYDVKM. The CDR3 loop is CASSLSPGSYTEAFF. CDR3 in DNA: TGTGCCAGCAGTTTATCGCCCGGCAGTTACACTGAAGCTTTCTTT.

The V and J genes are TRBV13 and TRBJ2-3, with 13 positions matching TRBD2. V gave up 7 bases and J gave up 8 bases; unmatched junction bases: 9. CDR1 is PRHDT and CDR2 is FYEKMQ in the germline V gene (reference sequence). CDR3 length: 15 amino acids. The CDR3 is CASNSGTSGTGTQYF. For the CDR3, the DNA is TGTGCCAGCAACTCCGGGACTAGCGGGACCGGTACGCAGTATTTT.